The clone carrying this T cell receptor (beta chain) was seen a single time. Its antigen is as yet unknown. Assay used: immunoSEQ multiplex PCR; TCRdb lists only in-frame clones, some missing. The sample records roughly 80,000 clones, 95% to 97% being singletons. The data are from a study of T cell clonotyping in hematopoietic cell transplantation. The time point denotes: recipient sample about 28 days before transplant, after cytoreduction. The V gene's germline CDR1 is MNHEY and CDR2 SMNVEV (reference sequence). This CDR3 has 15 residues. V lost 6 bases and J lost 0; bases outside the gene matches: 8. Study-wide results and limits: Broader posttransplant TCR repertoire diversity was predicted by graft donor and pretransplant recipient Inverse Simpson Index values.

This TCR came from a woman between 45 and 60 years old with acute myeloid leukemia. Some clones in this sample may be carry-over from other donors' samples. V gene TRBV27 combines with J gene TRBJ2-7; 7 nucleotides line up with TRBD1. This sample comprised peripheral blood mononuclear cells, obtained before stem cell transplant. The CDR3 nucleotides are TGTGCCAGCAGGTCCCTGGGACAGAGCTCCTACGAGCAGTACTTC. Translation: CASRSLGQSSYEQYF.